Listed here is a single T cell receptor beta chain. Antigen: not known. In the naive CD8 group, cells lacked CD45RO and were positively selected for CCR7, so terminally differentiated effector memory CD45RA+ cells were left out. The source of the sample is a study of shared clonotypes between healthy human individuals. Study information: Each donor had three CD4 naive, three CD4 memory, two CD8 naive and one CD8 memory plate. Study-level results: It was the few donors that limited the genetic and exposure-history diversity represented. When compared with the clonotypes that were shared by all four sorted-subset donors, the non-shared clonotypes turned out to have lower generation probabilities.

This table comes from immunoSEQ multiplex PCR, and its TCRdb copy is limited to in-frame clones, with some not included. The profile covers about 2 million clones, with just under 95% appearing a single time and roughly 1.1% taken by the ten largest. This CDR3 spans 17 amino acids. With V trimmed by 5 bases and J by 2 bases, 9 bases remained unmatched. CDR1 is MDHEN, CDR2 SYDVKM, per germline. This TCR was sampled from a young man in good health. Sequenced material: naive CD8+ T cells sorted from blood. J is TRBJ2-3 and V is TRBV28; 11 bases align to TRBD2. CDR3 nucleotide sequence: TGTGCCAGCAGTACGCCAGTAGCGGGAGGGTACACAGATACGCAGTATTTT. This gives the protein CASSTPVAGGYTDTQYF.